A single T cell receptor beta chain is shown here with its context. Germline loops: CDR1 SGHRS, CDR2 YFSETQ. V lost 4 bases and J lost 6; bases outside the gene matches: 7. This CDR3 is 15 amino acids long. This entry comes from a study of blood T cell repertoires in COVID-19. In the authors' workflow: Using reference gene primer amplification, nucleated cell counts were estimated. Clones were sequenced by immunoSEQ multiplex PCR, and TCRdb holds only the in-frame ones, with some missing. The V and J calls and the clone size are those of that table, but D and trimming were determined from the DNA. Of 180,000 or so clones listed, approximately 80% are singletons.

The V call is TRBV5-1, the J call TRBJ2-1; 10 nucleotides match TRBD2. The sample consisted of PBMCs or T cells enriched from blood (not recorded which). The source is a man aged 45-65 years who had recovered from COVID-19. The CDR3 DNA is TGCGCCAGCAGCATTTCTAGCGGGGGACTCAATGAGCAGTTCTTC. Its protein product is CASSISSGGLNEQFF.